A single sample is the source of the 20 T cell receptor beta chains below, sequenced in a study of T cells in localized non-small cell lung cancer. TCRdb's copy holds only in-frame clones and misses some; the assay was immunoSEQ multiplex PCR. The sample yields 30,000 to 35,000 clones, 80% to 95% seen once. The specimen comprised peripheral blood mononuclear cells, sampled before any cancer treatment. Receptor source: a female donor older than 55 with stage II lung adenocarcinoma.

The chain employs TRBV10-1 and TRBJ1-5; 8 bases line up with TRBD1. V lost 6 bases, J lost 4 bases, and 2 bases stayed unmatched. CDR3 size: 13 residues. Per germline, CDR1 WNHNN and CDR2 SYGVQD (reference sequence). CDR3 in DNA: TGCGCCAGCAGCAGACAGGGGAATCAGCCCCAGCATTTT. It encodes CASSRQGNQPQHF.

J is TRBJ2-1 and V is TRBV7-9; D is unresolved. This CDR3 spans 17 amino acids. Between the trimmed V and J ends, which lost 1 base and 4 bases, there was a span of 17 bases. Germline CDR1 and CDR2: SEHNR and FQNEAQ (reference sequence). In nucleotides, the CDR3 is TGTGCCAGCAGCTTAGGGCGTCTATCGATCTTTTACAATGAGCAGTTCTTC. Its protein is CASSLGRLSIFYNEQFF. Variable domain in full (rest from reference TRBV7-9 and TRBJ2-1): DTGVSQNPRHKITKRGQNVTFRCDPISEHNRLYWYRQTLGQGPEFLTYFQNEAQLEKSRLLSDRFSAERPKGSFSTLEIQRTEQGDSAMYLCASSLGRLSIFYNEQFFGPGTRLTVL.

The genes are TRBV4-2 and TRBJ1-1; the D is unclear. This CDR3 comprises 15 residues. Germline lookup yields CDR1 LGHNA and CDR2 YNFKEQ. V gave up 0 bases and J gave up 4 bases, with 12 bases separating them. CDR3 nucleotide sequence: TGTGCCAGCAGCCAAGATCTCCAATGGGGCACTGAAGCTTTCTTT. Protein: CASSQDLQWGTEAFF.

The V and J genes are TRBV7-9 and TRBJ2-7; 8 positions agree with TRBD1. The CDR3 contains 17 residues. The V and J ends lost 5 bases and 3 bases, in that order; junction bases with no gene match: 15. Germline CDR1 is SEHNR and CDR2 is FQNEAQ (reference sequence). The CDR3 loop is CASSLGMGDRGRYEQYF. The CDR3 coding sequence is TGTGCCAGCAGCCTAGGGATGGGTGACAGGGGACGCTACGAGCAGTACTTC.

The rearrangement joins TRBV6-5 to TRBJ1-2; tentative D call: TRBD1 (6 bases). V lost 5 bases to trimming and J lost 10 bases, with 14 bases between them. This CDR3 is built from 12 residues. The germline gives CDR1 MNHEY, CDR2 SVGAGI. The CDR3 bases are TGTGCCAGCAGTATCGACAGGTCCTCCTACACCTTC. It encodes CASSIDRSSYTF.

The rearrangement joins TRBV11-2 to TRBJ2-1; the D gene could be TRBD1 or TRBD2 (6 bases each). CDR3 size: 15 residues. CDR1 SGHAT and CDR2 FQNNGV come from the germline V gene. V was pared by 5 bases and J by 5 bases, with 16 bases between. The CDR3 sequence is CASSPLLRGDNEQFF. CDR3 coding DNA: TGTGCCAGCAGCCCCCTACTAAGGGGGGACAATGAGCAGTTCTTC.

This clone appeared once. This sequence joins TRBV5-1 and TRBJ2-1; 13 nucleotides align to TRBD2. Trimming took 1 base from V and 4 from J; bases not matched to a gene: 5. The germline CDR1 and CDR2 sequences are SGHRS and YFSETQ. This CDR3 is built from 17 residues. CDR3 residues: CASSLRTSGSLYNEQFF. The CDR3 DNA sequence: TGCGCCAGCAGCTTGCGGACTAGCGGGAGTTTATACAATGAGCAGTTCTTC.

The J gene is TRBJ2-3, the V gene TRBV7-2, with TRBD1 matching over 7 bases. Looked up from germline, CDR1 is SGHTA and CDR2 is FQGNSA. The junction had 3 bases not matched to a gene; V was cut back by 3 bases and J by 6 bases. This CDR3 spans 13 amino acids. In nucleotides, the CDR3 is TGTGCCAGCAGCTTGGTGGGACAGGATACGCAGTATTTT. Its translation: CASSLVGQDTQYF.

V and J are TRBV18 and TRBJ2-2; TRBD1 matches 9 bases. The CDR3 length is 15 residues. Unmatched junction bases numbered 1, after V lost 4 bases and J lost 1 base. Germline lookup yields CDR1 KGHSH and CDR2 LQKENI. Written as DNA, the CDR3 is TGTGCCAGCTCACTGGGACAGGGGAACACCGGGGAGCTGTTTTTT. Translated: CASSLGQGNTGELFF.

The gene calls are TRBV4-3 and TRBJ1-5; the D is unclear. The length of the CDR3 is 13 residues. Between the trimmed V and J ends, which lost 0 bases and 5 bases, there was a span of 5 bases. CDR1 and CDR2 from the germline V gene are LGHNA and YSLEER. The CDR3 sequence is CASSQDLHQPQHF. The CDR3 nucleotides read TGCGCCAGCAGCCAAGATCTGCATCAGCCCCAGCATTTT.

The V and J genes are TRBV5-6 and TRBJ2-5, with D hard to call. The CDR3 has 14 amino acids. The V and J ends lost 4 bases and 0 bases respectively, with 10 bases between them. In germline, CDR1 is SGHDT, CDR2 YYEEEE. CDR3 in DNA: TGTGCCAGCAGCACGGAAACGTACCAAGAGACCCAGTACTTC. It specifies CASSTETYQETQYF.

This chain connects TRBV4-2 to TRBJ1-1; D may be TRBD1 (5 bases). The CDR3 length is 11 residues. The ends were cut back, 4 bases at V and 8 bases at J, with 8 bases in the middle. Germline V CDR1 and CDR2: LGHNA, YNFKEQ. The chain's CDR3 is CASSRDSEAFF. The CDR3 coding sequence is TGTGCCAGCAGCCGGGACTCCGAAGCTTTCTTT.

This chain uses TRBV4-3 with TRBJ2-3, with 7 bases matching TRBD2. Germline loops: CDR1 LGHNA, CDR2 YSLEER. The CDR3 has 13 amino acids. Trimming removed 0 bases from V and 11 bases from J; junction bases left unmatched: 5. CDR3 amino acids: CASSQDGKRGQYF. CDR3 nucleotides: TGCGCCAGCAGCCAAGATGGGAAGCGGGGGCAGTATTTT.

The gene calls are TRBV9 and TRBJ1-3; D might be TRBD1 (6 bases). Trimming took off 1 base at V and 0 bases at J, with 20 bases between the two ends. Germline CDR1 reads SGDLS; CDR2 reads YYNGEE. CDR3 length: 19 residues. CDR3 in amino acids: CASSVSVGGLTLSGNTIYF. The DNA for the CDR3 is TGTGCCAGCAGCGTATCGGTAGGGGGTTTAACCCTCTCTGGAAACACCATATATTTT.

The CDR3 loop reads CASSPVGTSGGWADTQYF. The CDR3, as DNA: TGTGCCAGCAGCCCGGTCGGGACTAGCGGGGGGTGGGCAGATACGCAGTATTTT. The chain uses TRBV11-2 and TRBJ2-3, with 15 bases lining up with TRBD2. Germline V gives CDR1 SGHAT, CDR2 FQNNGV. CDR3 length: 18 amino acids. The J segment lost 4 bases and the V segment lost 5 bases, leaving 10 bases of the junction unmatched.

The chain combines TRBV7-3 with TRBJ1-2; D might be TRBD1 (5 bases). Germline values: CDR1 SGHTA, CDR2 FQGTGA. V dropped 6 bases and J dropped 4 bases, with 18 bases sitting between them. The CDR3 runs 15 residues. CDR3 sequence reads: CASSHRGGLGYGYTF. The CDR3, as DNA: TGTGCCAGCAGTCACCGCGGGGGTTTGGGCTATGGCTACACCTTC.

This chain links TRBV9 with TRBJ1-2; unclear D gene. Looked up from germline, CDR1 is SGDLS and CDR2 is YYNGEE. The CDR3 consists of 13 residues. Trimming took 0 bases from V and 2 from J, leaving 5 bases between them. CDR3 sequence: CASSVAGNYGYTF. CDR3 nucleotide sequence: TGTGCCAGCAGCGTAGCCGGGAACTATGGCTACACCTTC.

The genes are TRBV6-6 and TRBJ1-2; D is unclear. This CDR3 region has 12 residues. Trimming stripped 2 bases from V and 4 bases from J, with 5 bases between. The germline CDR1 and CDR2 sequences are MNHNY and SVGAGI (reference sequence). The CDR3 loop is CASSYESYGYTF. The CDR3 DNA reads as TGTGCCAGCAGTTACGAGAGCTATGGCTACACCTTC.

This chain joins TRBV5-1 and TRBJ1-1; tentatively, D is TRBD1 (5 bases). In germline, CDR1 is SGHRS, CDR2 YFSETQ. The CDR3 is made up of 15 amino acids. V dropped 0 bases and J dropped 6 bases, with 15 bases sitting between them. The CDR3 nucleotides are TGCGCCAGCAGCTTGGGGTCAGGGAGTAGGTCTGAAGCTTTCTTT. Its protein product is CASSLGSGSRSEAFF.

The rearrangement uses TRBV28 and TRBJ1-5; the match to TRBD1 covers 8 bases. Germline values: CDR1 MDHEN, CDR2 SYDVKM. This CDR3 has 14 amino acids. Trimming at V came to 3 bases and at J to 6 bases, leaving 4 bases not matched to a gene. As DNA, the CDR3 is TGTGCCAGCAGTTTGAGGACAGGGACTCAGCCCCAGCATTTT. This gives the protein CASSLRTGTQPQHF.